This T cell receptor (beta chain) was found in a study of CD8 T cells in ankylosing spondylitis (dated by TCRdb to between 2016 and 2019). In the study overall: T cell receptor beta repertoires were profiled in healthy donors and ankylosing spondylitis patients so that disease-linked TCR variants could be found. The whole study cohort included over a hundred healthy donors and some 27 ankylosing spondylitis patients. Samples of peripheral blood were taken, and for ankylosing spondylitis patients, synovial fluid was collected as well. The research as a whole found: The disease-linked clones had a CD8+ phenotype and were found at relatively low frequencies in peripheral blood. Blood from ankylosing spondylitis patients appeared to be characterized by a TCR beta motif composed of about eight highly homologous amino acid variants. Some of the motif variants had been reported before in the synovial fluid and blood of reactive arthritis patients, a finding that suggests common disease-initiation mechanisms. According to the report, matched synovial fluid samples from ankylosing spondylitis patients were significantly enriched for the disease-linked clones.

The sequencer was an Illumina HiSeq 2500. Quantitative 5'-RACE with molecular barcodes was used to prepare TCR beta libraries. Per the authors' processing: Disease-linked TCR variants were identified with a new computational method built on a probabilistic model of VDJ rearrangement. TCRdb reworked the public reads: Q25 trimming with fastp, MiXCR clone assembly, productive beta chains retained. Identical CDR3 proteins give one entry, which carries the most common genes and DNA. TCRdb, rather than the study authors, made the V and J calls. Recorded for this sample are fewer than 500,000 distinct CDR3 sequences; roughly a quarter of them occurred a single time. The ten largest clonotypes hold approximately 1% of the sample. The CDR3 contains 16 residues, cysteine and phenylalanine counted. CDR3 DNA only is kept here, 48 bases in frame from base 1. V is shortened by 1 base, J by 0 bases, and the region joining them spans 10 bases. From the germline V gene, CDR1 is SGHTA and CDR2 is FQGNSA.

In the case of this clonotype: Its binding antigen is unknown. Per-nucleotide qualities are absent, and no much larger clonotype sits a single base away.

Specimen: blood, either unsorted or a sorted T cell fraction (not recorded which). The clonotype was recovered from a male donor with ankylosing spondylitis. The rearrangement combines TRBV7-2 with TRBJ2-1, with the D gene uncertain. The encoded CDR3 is CASSLVPISSYNEQFF. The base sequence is TGTGCCAGCAGCTTAGTCCCTATAAGCTCCTACAATGAGCAGTTCTTC.